The clone carrying this T cell receptor (beta chain) came up a few times. Its cognate antigen is unknown. The entry originates in a study of beta chain features in type 1 diabetes. Study-level findings and limits: Type 1 diabetes patients showed a moderate but significant shortening of TCRB CDR3s in all four CD4+ subsets.

Since all of the isolated RNA was reverse transcribed, expressed TCRB transcripts were what got sequenced. Using immunoSEQ multiplex PCR, the repertoire was profiled, and TCRdb retains in-frame clones only, with some absent. This sample has 250,000 to 350,000 clones, with 15% found just once. Trimming took 0 bases from V and 8 from J, leaving 10 bases between them. The CDR3 extends over 13 amino acids. Germline V gives CDR1 MNHEY, CDR2 SVGAGI. The specimen was naive CD4+ T cells from blood. This rearrangement joins TRBV6-5 to TRBJ1-2, with D perhaps TRBD1 (5 bases). This clonotype was obtained from a man between 18 and 35 years old with type 1 diabetes. In nucleotides, the CDR3 is TGTGCCAGCAGTTACTCGGGGGAGGGAGGCTACACCTTC. Protein sequence: CASSYSGEGGYTF.